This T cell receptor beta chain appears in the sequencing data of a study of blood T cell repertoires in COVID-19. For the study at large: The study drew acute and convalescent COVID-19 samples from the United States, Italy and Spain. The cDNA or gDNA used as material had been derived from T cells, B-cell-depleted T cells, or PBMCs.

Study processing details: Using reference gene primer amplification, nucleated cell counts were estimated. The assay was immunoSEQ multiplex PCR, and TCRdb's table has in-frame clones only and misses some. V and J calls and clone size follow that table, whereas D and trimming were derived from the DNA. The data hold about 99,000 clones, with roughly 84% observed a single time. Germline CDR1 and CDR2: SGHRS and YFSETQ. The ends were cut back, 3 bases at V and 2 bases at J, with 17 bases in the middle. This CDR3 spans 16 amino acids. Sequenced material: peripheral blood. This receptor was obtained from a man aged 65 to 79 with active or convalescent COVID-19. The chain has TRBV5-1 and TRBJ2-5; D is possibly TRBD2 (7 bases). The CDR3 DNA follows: TGCGCCAGCAGCTCTGGGAGGGGGGCCCTTCAAGAGACCCAGTACTTC. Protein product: CASSSGRGALQETQYF.